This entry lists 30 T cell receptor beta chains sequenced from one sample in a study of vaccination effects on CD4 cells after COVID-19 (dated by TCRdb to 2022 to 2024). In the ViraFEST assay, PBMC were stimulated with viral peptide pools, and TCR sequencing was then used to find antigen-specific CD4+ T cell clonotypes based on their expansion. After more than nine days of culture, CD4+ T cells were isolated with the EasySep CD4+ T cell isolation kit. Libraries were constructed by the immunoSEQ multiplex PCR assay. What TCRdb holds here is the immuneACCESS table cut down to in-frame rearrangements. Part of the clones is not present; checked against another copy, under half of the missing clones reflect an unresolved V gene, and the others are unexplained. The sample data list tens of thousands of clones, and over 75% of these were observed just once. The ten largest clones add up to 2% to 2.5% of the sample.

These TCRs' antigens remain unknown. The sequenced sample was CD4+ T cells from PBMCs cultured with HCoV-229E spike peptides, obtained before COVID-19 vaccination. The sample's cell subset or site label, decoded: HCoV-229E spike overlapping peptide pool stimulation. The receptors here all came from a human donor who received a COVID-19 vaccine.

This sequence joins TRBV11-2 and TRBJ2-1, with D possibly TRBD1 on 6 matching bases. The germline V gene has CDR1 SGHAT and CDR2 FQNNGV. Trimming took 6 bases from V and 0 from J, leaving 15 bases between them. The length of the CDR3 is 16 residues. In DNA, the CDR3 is TGTGCCAGCAGTCGACAGGCCTTGAGCTCCTACAATGAGCAGTTCTTC. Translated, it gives CASSRQALSSYNEQFF. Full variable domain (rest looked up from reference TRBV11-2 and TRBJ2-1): EAGVAQSPRYKIIEKRQSVAFWCNPISGHATLYWYQQILGQGPKLLIQFQNNGVVDDSQLPKDRFSAERLKGVDSTLKIQPAKLEDSAVYLCASSRQALSSYNEQFFGPGTRLTVL.

This CDR3 reads CASSLGQVAGRRSLNYGYTF. As DNA, the CDR3 is TGTGCCAGCAGCTTAGGCCAGGTAGCCGGTCGGAGATCGCTTAACTATGGCTACACCTTC. The genes are TRBV7-8 and TRBJ1-2; no definite D call. Looked up from germline, CDR1 is SGHVS and CDR2 is FQNEAQ. The CDR3 is 20 amino acids. V gave up 1 base and J gave up 1 base, with 25 bases separating them. The complete variable domain, with remaining parts taken from reference TRBV7-8 and TRBJ1-2, reads GAGVSQSPRYKVAKRGQDVALRCDPISGHVSLFWYQQALGQGPEFLTYFQNEAQLDKSGLPSDRFFAERPEGSVSTLKIQRTQQEDSAVYLCASSLGQVAGRRSLNYGYTFGSGTRLTVV.

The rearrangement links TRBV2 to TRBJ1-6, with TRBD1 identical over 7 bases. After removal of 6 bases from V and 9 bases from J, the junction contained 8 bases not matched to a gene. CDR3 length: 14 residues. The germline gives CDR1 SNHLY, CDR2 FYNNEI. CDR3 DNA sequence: TGTGCCAGCAGCAAACAGGGGAGGGTTTCACCCCTCCACTTT. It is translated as CASSKQGRVSPLHF.

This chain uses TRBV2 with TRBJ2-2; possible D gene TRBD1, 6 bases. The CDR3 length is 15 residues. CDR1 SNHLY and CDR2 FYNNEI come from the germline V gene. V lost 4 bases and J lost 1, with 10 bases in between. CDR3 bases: TGTGCCAGCAGTGCCGAACAGGGGAACACCGGGGAGCTGTTTTTT. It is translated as CASSAEQGNTGELFF.

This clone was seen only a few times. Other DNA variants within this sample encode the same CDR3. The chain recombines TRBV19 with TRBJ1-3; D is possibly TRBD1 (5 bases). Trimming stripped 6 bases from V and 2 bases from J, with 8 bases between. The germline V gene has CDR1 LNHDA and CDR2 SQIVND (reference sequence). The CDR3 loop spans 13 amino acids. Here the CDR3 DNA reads TGTGCCAGTAGCCGGGGGGCTGGAAACACCATATATTTT. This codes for CASSRGAGNTIYF.

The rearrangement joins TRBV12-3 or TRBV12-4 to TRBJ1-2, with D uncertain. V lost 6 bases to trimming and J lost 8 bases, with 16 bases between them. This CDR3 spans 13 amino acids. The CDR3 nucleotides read TGTGCCAGCAGATTTGCTAGCGCTAGCGGCTACACCTTC. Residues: CASRFASASGYTF.

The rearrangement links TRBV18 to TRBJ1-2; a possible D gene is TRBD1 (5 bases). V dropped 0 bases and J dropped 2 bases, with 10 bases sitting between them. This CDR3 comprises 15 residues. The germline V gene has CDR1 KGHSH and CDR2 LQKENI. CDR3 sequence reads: CASSPPHRTNYGYTF. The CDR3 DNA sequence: TGTGCCAGCTCACCACCGCACAGGACCAACTATGGCTACACCTTC. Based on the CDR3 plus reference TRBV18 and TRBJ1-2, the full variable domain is NAGVMQNPRHLVRRRGQEARLRCSPMKGHSHVYWYRQLPEEGLKFMVYLQKENIIDESGMPKERFSAEFPKEGPSILRIQQVVRGDSAAYFCASSPPHRTNYGYTFGSGTRLTVV.

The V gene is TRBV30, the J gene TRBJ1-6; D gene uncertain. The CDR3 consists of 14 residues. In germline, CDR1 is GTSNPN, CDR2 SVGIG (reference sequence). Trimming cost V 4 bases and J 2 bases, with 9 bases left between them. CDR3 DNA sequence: TGTGCCTGGATGGGGAGGACCTATAATTCACCCCTCCACTTT. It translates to CAWMGRTYNSPLHF.

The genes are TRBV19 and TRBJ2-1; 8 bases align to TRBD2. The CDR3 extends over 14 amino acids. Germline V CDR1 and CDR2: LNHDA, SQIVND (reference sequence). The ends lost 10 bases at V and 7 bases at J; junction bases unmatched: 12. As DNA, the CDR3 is TGTGCCACCGACCCCGGGACTAGGGGGAATGAGCAGTTCTTC. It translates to CATDPGTRGNEQFF.

The CDR3 DNA follows: TGTGCCAGCTCACCAAGACAGGGTCCCTACGAGCAGTACGTC. It specifies CASSPRQGPYEQYV. The rearrangement uses TRBV18 and TRBJ2-7; 7 bases fit TRBD1. The trim removed 2 bases at V and 2 bases at J, leaving 3 bases unmatched. The CDR3 consists of 14 residues. The V gene's germline CDR1 is KGHSH and CDR2 LQKENI.

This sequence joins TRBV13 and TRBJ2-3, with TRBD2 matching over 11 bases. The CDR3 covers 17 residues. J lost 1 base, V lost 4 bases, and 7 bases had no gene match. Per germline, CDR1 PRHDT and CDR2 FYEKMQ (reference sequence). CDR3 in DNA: TGTGCCAGCAGCTACCGACCGGGACTAGCGGGCACAGATACGCAGTATTTT. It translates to CASSYRPGLAGTDTQYF.

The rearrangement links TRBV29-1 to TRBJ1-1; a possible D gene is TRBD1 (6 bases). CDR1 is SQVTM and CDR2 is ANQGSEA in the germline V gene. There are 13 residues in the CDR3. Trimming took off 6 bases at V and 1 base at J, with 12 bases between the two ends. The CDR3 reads CSVEGQPNTEAFF. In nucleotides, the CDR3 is TGCAGCGTAGAGGGACAACCGAACACTGAAGCTTTCTTT.

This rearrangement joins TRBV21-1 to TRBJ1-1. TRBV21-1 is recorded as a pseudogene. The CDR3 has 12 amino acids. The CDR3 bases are TGTGCCAGCAGTAATATTCTTCTTGAAGCTTTCTTT. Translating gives CASSNILLEAFF.

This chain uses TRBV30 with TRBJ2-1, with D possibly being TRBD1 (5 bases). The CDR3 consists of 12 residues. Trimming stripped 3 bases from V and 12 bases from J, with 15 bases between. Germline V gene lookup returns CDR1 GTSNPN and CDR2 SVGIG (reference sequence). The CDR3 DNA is TGTGCCTGGAGCCCAGGGAAATTAGGGCAGTTCTTC. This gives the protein CAWSPGKLGQFF.

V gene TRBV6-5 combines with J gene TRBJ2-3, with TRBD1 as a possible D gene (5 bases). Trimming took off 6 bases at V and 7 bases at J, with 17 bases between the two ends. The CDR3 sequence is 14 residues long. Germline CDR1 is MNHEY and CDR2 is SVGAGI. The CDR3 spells CASRNRMPPYTQYF. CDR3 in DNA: TGTGCCAGCAGGAACAGGATGCCACCCTATACGCAGTATTTT.

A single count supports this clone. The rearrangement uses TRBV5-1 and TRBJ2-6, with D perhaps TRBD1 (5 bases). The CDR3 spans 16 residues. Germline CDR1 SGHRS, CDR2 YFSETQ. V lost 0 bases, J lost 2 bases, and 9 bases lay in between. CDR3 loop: CASSLGGATGANVLTF. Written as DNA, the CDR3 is TGCGCCAGCAGCTTGGGTGGGGCAACTGGGGCCAACGTCCTGACTTTC.

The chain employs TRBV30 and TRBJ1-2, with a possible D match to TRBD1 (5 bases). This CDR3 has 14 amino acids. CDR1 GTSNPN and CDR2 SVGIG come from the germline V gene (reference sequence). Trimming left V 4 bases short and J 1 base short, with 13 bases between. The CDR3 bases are TGTGCCTGGACCCTGGGACTTGGTAACTATGGCTACACCTTC. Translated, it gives CAWTLGLGNYGYTF.

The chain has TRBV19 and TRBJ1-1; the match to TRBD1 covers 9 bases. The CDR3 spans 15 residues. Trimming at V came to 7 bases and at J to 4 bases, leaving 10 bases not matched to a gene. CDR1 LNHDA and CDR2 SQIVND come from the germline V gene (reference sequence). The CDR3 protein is CASTPTRQGGTEAFF. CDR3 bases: TGTGCCAGTACCCCTACCCGACAGGGGGGCACTGAAGCTTTCTTT.

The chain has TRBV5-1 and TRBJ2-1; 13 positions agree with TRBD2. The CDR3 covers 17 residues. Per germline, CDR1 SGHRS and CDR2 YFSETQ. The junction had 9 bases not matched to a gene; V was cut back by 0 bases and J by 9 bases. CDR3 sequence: CASSLVFPRLAGGEQFF. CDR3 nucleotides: TGCGCCAGCAGCTTGGTTTTCCCCCGACTAGCGGGGGGTGAGCAGTTCTTC.

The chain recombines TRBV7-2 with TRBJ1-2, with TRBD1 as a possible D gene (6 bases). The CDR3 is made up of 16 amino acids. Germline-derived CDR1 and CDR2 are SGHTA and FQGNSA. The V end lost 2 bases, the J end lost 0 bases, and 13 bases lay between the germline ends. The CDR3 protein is CASSLSGASSNYGYTF. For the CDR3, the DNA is TGTGCCAGCAGCTTATCGGGGGCCAGCTCTAACTATGGCTACACCTTC.

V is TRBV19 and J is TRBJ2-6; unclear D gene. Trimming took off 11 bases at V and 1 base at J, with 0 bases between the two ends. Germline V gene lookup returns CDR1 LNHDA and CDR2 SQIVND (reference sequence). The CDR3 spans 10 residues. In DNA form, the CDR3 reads TGTGCCTCTGGGGCCAACGTCCTGACTTTC. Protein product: CASGANVLTF.

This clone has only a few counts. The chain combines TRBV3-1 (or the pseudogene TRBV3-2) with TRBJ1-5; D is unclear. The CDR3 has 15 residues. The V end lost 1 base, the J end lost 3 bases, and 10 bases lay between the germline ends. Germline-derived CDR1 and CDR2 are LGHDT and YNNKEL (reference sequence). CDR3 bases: TGTGCCAGCAGCCAAGCTTTGCAGTCCAATCAGCCCCAGCATTTT. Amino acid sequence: CASSQALQSNQPQHF.

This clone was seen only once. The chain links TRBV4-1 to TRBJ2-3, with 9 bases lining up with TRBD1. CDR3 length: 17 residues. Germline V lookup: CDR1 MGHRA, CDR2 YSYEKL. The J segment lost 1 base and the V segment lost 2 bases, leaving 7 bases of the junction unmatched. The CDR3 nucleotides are TGCGCCAGCAGCCAACCGGGACAGGGATTCGGCACAGATACGCAGTATTTT. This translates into CASSQPGQGFGTDTQYF.

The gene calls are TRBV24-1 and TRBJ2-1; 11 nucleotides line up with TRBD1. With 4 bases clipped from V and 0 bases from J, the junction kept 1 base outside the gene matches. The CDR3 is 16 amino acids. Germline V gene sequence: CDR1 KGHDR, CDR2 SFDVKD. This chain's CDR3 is CATSDGQGASYNEQFF. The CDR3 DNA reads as TGTGCCACCAGTGACGGACAGGGGGCCTCCTACAATGAGCAGTTCTTC.

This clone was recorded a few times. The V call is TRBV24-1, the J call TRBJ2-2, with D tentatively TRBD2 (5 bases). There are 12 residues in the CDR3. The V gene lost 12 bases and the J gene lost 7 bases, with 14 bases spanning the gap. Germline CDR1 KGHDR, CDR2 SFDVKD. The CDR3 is CASAYGGGELFF. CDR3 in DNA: TGTGCCTCAGCTTATGGAGGCGGGGAGCTGTTTTTT.

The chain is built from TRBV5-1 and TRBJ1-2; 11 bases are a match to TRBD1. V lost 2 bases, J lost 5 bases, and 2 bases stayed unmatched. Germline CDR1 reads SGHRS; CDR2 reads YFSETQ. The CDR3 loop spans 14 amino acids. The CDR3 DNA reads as TGCGCCAGCAGCTTCGGACAGGGGGCTTATGGCTACACCTTC. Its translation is CASSFGQGAYGYTF. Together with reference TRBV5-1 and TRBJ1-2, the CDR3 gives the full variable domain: KAGVTQTPRYLIKTRGQQVTLSCSPISGHRSVSWYQQTPGQGLQFLFEYFSETQRNKGNFPGRFSGRQFSNSRSEMNVSTLELGDSALYLCASSFGQGAYGYTFGSGTRLTVV.

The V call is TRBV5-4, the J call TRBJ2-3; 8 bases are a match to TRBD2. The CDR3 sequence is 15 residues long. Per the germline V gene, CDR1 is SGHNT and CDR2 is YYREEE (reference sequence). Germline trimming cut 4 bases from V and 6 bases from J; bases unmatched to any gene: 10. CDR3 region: CASSPSGGAFDTQYF. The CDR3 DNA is TGTGCCAGCAGCCCCTCCGGGGGGGCCTTCGATACGCAGTATTTT.

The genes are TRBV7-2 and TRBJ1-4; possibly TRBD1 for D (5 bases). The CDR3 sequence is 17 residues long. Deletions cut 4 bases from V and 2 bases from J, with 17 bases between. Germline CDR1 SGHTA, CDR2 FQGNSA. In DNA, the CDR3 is TGTGCCAGCAGCTCGGGGGTCTACGTAACTACTAATGAAAAACTGTTTTTT. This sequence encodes CASSSGVYVTTNEKLFF.

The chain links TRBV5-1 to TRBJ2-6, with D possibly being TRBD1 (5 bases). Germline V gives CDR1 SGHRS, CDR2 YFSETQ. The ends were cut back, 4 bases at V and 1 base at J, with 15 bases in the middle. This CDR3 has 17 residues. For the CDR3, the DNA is TGCGCCAGCAGCACAACTTTTCAGGGTTCTGGGGCCAACGTCCTGACTTTC. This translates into CASSTTFQGSGANVLTF.

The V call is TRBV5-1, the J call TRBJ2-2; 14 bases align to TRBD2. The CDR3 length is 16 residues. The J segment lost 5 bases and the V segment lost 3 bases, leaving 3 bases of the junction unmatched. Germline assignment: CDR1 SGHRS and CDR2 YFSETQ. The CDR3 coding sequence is TGCGCCAGCAGCTCTGGACTAGCGGGGGGAACCGGGGAGCTGTTTTTT. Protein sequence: CASSSGLAGGTGELFF. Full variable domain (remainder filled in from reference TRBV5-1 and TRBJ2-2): KAGVTQTPRYLIKTRGQQVTLSCSPISGHRSVSWYQQTPGQGLQFLFEYFSETQRNKGNFPGRFSGRQFSNSRSEMNVSTLELGDSALYLCASSSGLAGGTGELFFGEGSRLTVL.